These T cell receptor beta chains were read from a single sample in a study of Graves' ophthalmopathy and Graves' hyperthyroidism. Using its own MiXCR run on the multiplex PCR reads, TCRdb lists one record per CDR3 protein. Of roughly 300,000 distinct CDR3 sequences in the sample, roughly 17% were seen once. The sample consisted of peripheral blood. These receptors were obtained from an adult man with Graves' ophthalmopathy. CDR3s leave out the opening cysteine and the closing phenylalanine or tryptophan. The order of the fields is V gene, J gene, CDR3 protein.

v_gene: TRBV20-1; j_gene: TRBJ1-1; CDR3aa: SARDRRIMNTEAF
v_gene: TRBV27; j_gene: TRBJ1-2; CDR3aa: ASSLSGSWRWGGGYT
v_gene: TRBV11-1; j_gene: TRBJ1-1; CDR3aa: ASSLSSDRGTEAF
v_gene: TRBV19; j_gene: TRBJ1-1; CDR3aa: ASSIQGMNTEAF
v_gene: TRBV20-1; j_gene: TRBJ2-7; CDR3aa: SAQVGVGSYEQY
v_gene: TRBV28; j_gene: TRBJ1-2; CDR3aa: ASSSWGRIYGYT
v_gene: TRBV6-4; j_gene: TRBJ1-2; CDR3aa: ASSDKRQGAPDYGYT
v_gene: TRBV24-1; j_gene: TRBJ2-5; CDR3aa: ATSDSTGIKETQY
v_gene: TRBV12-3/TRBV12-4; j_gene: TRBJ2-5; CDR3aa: ASSLTVSETQY
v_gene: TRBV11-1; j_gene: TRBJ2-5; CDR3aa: ASSLWWGAAGAQY
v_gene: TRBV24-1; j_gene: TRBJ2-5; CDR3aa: ATSEPGTGMETQY
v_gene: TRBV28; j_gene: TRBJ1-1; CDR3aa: ASSPPKNTEAF
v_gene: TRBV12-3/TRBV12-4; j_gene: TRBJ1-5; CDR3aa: ASSLMGGGQPQH
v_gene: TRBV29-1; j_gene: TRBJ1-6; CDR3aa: TGTGHSYNSPLH
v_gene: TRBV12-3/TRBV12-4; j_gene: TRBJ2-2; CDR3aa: ASSLTDTQRTGELF
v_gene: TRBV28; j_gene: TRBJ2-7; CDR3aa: ASRSGQSYEQY
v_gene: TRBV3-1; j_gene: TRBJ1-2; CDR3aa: ASSPESGQGLNYGYT
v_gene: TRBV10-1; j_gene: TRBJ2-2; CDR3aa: ASSESREAGELF
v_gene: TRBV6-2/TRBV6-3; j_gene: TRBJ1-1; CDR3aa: ASSFPRGAF
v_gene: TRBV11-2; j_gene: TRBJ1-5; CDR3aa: ASSSTGVGGSNQPQH
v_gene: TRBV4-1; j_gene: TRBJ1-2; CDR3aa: ASSQEAGYT
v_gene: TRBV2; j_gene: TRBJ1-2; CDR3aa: ASSEWGRTGPRGYGYT
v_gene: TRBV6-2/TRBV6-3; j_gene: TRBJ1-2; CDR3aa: ASTYPDRGPYANYGYT
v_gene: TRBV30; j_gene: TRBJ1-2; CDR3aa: AWSVSGYGYT
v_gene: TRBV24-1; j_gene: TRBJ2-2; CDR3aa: ATSDPAGVVTGELF
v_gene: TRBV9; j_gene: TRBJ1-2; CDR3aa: ASSAGTGAFDNYGYT
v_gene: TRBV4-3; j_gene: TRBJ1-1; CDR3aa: ASSQEFTGLSSEAF